A selection of T cell receptor beta chains follows, all from one sample in a study of cytomegalovirus exposure and HLA in healthy donors. Produced via immunoSEQ multiplex PCR; TCRdb's table is partial and in-frame only. In the table there are 100,000 or so clones, less than 85% of which are singletons. The sample taken for sequencing was PBMCs. Receptors originate from a man in his late teens or twenties in good health and CMV-seropositive. CDR3s include the opening cysteine and the closing phenylalanine or tryptophan. A D gene is named only where the DNA matches it firmly. A row's size may be missing; if present it is once, few, many or a size class.

TRBV29-1,.,14,TRBD1,TRBJ1-3,CSVRTGTTGNTIYF,TGCAGCGTAAGGACAGGGACGACTGGAAACACCATATATTTT
TRBV11-3,.,11,.,TRBJ1-1,CASSLGGGSFF,TGTGCCAGCAGCTTAGGAGGTGGTTCCTTCTTT
TRBV7-9,once,14,.,TRBJ2-4,CASSSELLADIQYF,TGTGCCAGCAGCTCGGAGCTACTTGCGGACATTCAGTACTTC
TRBV7-2,.,18,.,TRBJ2-7,CASSVMGGWGISSYEQYF,TGTGCCAGCAGCGTAATGGGAGGATGGGGTATATCGTCCTACGAGCAGTACTTC
TRBV15,.,17,TRBD1,TRBJ1-3,CATSRDLSGGSGNTIYF,TGTGCCACCAGCAGAGATTTGTCAGGGGGCTCTGGAAACACCATATATTTT
TRBV27,.,13,.,TRBJ1-1,CASSRSGGTEAFF,TGTGCCAGCAGCCGAAGCGGAGGGACTGAAGCTTTCTTT
TRBV18,.,18,TRBD1,TRBJ2-7,CASSPRQGAPGVRYEQYF,TGTGCCAGCTCACCGCGACAGGGGGCGCCTGGAGTCCGATACGAGCAGTACTTC
TRBV11-1,.,15,.,TRBJ2-1,CASSSDSLPGDEQFF,TGTGCCAGCAGCTCAGACTCCCTACCCGGCGATGAGCAGTTCTTC
TRBV28,.,15,.,TRBJ2-1,CASSPPLASYNEQFF,TGTGCCAGCAGTCCCCCGCTAGCGAGTTACAATGAGCAGTTCTTC
TRBV21-1,.,17,.,TRBJ2-4,CASSHDRTGGAKNIQYF,TGTGCCAGCAGCCACGATAGGACAGGGGGAGCCAAAAACATTCAGTACTTC
TRBV10-1,.,15,.,TRBJ2-1,CASQLGLSGDNEQFF,TGCGCCAGCCAACTAGGGTTGTCGGGGGACAATGAGCAGTTCTTC
TRBV5-4,.,19,.,TRBJ1-2,CASSWGGGAGALSVYGYTF,TGTGCCAGCAGCTGGGGTGGGGGGGCAGGAGCCCTCTCCGTCTATGGCTACACCTTC
TRBV7-6,.,17,TRBD2,TRBJ2-1,CASSLASSGSSYNEQFF,TGTGCCAGCAGCTTAGCATCGAGCGGGAGCTCCTACAATGAGCAGTTCTTC
TRBV7-8,.,13,.,TRBJ1-1,CASSLLATTEAFF,TGTGCCAGCAGCTTATTGGCAACAACTGAAGCTTTCTTT
TRBV29-1,.,13,.,TRBJ2-5,CSGGQSLQETQYF,TGCAGCGGTGGACAGTCACTTCAAGAGACCCAGTACTTC
TRBV9,.,14,.,TRBJ2-3,CASSPGLLTDTQYF,TGTGCCAGTTCCCCGGGACTTCTCACAGATACGCAGTATTTT
TRBV30,.,13,TRBD2,TRBJ2-7,CAWSVLAGGEQYF,TGTGCCTGGAGTGTACTAGCGGGAGGCGAGCAGTACTTC
TRBV30,.,14,TRBD1,TRBJ1-2,CAWGQGHGDYGYTF,TGTGCCTGGGGACAGGGGCACGGGGACTATGGCTACACCTTC
TRBV28,.,13,.,TRBJ2-1,CASTPRVGNEQFF,TGTGCCAGCACCCCGCGGGTGGGCAATGAGCAGTTCTTC
TRBV2,.,17,.,TRBJ2-4,CASSVVISLLAKNIQYF,TGTGCCAGCAGTGTAGTTATTAGTCTCCTAGCCAAAAACATTCAGTACTTC
TRBV27,.,13,.,TRBJ1-1,CASSFAAGTEAFF,TGTGCCAGCAGTTTCGCCGCGGGCACTGAAGCTTTCTTT
TRBV11-2,.,13,.,TRBJ1-2,CASSLGQGHGYTF,TGTGCCAGCAGCTTGGGCCAGGGGCATGGCTACACCTTC